These T cell receptor beta chains were read from a single sample in a study of T cells after yellow fever vaccination. TCRdb redid the calling of the 5' RACE reads with MiXCR, one entry per CDR3 protein. The data contain just under 600,000 distinct CDR3 sequences, approximately 13% of them singletons. Sequences were derived from PBMCs, sampled on the day of the yellow fever booster vaccination. The source is a man aged 25-40 years who received the YFV17D yellow fever vaccine. Both conserved end residues are part of each CDR3. The order of the fields is clone size, D gene, V gene, CDR3 protein. D genes are given only for firm matches. The size entry is marked missing in some rows and otherwise reads once, few, many or a size class.

- | - | TRBV25-1 | CASSDYLRAQGSTDTQYF
few | TRBD1 | TRBV18 | CASSPPPPQGKDYNEQFF
few | - | TRBV6-5 | CASLSWTEAFF
few | TRBD2 | TRBV7-2 | CASSVGLAVNEQFF
- | TRBD1 | TRBV7-9 | CASSFLQGVSGNTIYF
- | TRBD2 | TRBV10-3 | CAMRGTSVDTQYF
- | TRBD2 | TRBV11-3 | CASSLKIAGGGNEQFF
- | - | TRBV30 | CAWSANYEQYF
many | - | TRBV5-6 | CASITGAFDTEAFF
- | - | TRBV20-1 | CSARPTDWGTNTEAFF
- | - | TRBV29-1 | CSALGLEQYF
- | - | TRBV30 | CAWSPRHLSYNEQFF
many | TRBD2 | TRBV5-1 | CASSPSGRDYNEQFF